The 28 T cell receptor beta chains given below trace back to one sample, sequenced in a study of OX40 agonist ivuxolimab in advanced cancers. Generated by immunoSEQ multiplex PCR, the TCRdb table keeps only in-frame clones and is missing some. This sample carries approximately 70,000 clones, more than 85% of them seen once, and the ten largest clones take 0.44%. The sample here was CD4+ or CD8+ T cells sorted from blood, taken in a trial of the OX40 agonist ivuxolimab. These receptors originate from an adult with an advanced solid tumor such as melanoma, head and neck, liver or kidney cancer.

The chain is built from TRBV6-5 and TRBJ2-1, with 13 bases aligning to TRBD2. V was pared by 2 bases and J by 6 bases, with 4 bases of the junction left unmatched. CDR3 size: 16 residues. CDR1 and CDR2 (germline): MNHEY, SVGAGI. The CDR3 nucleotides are TGTGCCAGCAGTTACGCGGGGACTAGCGGGATCAATGAGCAGTTCTTC. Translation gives CASSYAGTSGINEQFF.

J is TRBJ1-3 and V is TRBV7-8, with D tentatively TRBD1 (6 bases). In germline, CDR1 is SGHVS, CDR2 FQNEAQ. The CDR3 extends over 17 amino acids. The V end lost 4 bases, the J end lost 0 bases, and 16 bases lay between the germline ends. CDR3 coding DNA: TGTGCCAGCAGCTCCCTGACTACAGGGAGCTCTGGAAACACCATATATTTT. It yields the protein CASSSLTTGSSGNTIYF.

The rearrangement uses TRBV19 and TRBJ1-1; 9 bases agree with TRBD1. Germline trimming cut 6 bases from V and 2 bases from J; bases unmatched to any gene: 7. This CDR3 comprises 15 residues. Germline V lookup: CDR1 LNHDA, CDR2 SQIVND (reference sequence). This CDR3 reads CASRTRQGENTEAFF. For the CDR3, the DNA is TGTGCCAGTAGGACCCGACAGGGGGAAAACACTGAAGCTTTCTTT.

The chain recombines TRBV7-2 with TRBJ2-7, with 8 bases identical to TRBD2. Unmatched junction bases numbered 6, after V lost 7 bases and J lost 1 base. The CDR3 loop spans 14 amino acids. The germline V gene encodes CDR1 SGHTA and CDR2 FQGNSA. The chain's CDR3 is CASTVAGNSYEQYF. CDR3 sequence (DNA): TGTGCCAGCACAGTAGCGGGAAATTCCTACGAGCAGTACTTC. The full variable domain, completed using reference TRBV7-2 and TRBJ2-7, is GAGVSQSPSNKVTEKGKDVELRCDPISGHTALYWYRQSLGQGLEFLIYFQGNSAPDKSGLPSDRFSAERTGGSVSTLTIQRTQQEDSAVYLCASTVAGNSYEQYFGPGTRLTVT.

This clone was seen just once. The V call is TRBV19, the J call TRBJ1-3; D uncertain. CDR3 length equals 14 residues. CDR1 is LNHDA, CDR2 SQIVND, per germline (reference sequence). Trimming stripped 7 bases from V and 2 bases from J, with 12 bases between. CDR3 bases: TGTGCCAGTACCCCATTTGAGCCTGGAAACACCATATATTTT. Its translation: CASTPFEPGNTIYF. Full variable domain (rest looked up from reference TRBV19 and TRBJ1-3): DGGITQSPKYLFRKEGQNVTLSCEQNLNHDAMYWYRQDPGQGLRLIYYSQIVNDFQKGDIAEGYSVSREKKESFPLTVTSAQKNPTAFYLCASTPFEPGNTIYFGEGSWLTVV.

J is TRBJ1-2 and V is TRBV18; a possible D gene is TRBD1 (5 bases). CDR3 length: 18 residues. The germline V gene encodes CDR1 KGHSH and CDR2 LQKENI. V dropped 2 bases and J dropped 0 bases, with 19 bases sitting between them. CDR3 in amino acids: CASSPAAQGVLPNYGYTF. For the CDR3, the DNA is TGTGCCAGCTCACCAGCCGCTCAGGGAGTACTCCCTAACTATGGCTACACCTTC.

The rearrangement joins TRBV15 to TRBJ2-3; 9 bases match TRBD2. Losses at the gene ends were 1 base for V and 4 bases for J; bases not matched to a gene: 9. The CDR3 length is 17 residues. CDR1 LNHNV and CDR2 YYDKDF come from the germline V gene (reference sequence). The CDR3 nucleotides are TGTGCCACCAGCAGAGCACCCAGCGGGAGGAAGGCAGATACGCAGTATTTT. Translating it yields CATSRAPSGRKADTQYF.

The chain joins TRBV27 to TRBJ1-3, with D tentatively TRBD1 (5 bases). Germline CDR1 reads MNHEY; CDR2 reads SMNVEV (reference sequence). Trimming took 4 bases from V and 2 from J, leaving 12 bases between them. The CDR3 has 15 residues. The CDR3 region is CASSSSGRTGNTIYF. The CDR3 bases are TGTGCCAGCAGTTCCTCAGGGAGGACTGGAAACACCATATATTTT.

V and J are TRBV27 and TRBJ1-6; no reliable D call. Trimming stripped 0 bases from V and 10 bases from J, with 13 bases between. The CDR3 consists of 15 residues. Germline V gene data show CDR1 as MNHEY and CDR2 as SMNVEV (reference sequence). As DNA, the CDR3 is TGTGCCAGCAGTTTATCGGTATACGCGGGATCACCCCTCCACTTT. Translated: CASSLSVYAGSPLHF.

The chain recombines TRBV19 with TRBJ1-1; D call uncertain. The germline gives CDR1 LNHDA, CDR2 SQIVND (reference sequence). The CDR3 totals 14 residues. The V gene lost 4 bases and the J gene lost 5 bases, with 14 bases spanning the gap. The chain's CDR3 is CASSNLGTVTEAFF. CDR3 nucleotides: TGTGCCAGTAGTAATCTGGGTACGGTGACTGAAGCTTTCTTT.

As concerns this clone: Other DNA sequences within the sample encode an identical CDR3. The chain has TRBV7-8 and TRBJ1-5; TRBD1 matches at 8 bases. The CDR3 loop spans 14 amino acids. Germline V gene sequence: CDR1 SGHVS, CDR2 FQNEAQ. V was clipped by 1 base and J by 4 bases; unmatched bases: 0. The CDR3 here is CASSLGQGNQPQHF. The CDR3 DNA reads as TGTGCCAGCAGCTTAGGACAGGGGAATCAGCCCCAGCATTTT.

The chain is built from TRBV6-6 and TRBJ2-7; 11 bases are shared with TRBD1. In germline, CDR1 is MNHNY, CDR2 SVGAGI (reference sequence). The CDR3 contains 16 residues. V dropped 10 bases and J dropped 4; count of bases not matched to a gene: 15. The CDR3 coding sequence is TGTGCCACCAAGTTTTCCTCTGGGACAGGGGGTTACGAGCAGTACTTC. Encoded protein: CATKFSSGTGGYEQYF.

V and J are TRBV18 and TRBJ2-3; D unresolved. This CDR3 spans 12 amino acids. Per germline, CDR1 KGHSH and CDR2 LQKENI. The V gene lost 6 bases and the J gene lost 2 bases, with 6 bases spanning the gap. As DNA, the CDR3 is TGTGCCAGCTCGCACTACACAGATACGCAGTATTTT. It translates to CASSHYTDTQYF.

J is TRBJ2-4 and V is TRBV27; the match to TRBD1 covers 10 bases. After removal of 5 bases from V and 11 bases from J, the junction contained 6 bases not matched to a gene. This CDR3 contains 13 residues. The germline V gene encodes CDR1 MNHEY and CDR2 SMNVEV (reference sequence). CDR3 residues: CASSLSDRGVQYF. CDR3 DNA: TGTGCCAGCAGTCTCTCGGACAGGGGGGTTCAGTACTTC.

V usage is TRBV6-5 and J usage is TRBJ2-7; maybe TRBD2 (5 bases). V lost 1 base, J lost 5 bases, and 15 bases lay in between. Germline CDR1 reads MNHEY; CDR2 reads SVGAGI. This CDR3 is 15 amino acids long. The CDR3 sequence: CASSYWGLASDEQYF. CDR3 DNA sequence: TGTGCCAGCAGTTACTGGGGTCTAGCTTCCGACGAGCAGTACTTC.

Here the CDR3 reads CASSTPRLAGDETQYF. CDR3 nucleotide sequence: TGTGCCAGCAGCACTCCTAGACTAGCGGGAGATGAGACCCAGTACTTC. The chain couples TRBV21-1 to TRBJ2-5; TRBD2 was called by the table and not checked on the DNA. TRBV21-1 is noted as a pseudogene. The CDR3 is 16 residues long.

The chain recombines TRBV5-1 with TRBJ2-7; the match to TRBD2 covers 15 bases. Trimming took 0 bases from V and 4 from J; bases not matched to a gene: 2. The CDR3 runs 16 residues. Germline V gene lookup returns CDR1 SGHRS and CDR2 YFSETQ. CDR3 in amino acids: CASSLDGTSGRYEQYF. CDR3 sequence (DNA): TGCGCCAGCAGCTTGGACGGGACTAGCGGGAGGTACGAGCAGTACTTC.

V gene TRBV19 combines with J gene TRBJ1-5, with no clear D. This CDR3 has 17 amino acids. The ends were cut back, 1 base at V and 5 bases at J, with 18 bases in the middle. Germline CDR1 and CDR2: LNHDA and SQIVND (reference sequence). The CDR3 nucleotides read TGTGCCAGTAGTATAGGGTCGGCCCCGGCCCCTTATCAGCCCCAGCATTTT. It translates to CASSIGSAPAPYQPQHF.

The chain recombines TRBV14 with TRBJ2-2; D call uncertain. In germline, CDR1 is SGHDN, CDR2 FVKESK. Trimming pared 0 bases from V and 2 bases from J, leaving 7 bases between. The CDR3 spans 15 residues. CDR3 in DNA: TGTGCCAGCAGCCAAGATACGCCAAACACCGGGGAGCTGTTTTTT. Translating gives CASSQDTPNTGELFF.

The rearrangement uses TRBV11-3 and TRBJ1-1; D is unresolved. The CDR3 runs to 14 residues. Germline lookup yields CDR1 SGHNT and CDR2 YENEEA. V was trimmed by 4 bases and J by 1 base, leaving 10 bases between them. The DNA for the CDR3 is TGTGCCAGCAGCTGGCGATTTCCGAACACTGAAGCTTTCTTT. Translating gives CASSWRFPNTEAFF.

CDR3 sequence: CATSRDAVSEQYF. DNA of the CDR3: TGTGCCACCAGCAGAGATGCCGTTTCCGAGCAGTACTTC. The V gene is TRBV15, the J gene TRBJ2-7; D remains ambiguous. Germline CDR1 LNHNV, CDR2 YYDKDF (reference sequence). The CDR3 has 13 residues. V was trimmed by 0 bases and J by 6 bases, leaving 9 bases between them.

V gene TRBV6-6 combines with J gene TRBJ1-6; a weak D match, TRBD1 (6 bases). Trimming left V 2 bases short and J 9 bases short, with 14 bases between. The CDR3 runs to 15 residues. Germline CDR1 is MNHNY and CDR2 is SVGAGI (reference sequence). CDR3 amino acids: CASSYDRLQISPLHF. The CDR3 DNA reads TGTGCCAGCAGTTACGACAGGTTGCAAATTTCACCCCTCCACTTT.

This CDR3 is CASSEGRVYGYTF. CDR3 sequence (DNA): TGTGCCAGCAGTGAAGGAAGGGTCTATGGCTACACCTTC. The rearrangement uses TRBV2 and TRBJ1-2; no definite D call. Trimming left V 1 base short and J 4 bases short, with 7 bases between. Germline V lookup: CDR1 SNHLY, CDR2 FYNNEI. The CDR3 sequence is 13 residues long.

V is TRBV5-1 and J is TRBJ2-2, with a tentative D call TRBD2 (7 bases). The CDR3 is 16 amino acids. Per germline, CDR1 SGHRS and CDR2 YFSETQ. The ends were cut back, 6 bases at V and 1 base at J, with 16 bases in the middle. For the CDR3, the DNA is TGCGCCAGCAAAAAGGGGGGGACCTTGAACACCGGGGAGCTGTTTTTT. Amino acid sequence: CASKKGGTLNTGELFF.

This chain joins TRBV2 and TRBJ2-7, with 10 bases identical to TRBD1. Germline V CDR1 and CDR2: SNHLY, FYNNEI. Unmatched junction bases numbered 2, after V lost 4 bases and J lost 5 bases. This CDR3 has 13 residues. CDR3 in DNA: TGTGCCAGCAGTGGGGACAGGGGTAACGAGCAGTACTTC. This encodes CASSGDRGNEQYF. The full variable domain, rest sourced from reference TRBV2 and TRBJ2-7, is EPEVTQTPSHQVTQMGQEVILRCVPISNHLYFYWYRQILGQKVEFLVSFYNNEISEKSEIFDDQFSVERPDGSNFTLKIRSTKLEDSAMYFCASSGDRGNEQYFGPGTRLTVT.

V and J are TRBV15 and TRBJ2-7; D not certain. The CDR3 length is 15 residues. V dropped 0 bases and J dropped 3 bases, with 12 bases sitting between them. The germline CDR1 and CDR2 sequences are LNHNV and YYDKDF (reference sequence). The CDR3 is CATSRESRADYEQYF. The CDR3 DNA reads TGTGCCACCAGCAGAGAGTCTCGGGCCGACTACGAGCAGTACTTC.

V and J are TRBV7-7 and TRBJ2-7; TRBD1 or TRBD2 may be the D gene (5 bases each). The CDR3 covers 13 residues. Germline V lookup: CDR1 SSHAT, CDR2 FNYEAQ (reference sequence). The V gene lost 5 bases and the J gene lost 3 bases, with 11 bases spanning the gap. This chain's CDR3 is CASSRDGSYEQYF. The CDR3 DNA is TGTGCCAGCAGCCGGGACGGCAGCTACGAGCAGTACTTC.

The chain's CDR3 is CASSLSWAGSHEQYF. In nucleotides, the CDR3 is TGTGCCAGCAGTTTGAGTTGGGCAGGGTCCCACGAGCAGTACTTC. This chain connects TRBV27 to TRBJ2-7, with TRBD1 as a possible D gene (5 bases). The ends were cut back, 3 bases at V and 5 bases at J, with 17 bases in the middle. Looked up from germline, CDR1 is MNHEY and CDR2 is SMNVEV (reference sequence). The CDR3 consists of 15 residues.